One sample yielded the 32 T cell receptor beta chains listed below, sequenced in a study of CD8+CD57+ T cells in acquired aplastic anemia. Patients picked for sequencing had shown CD8+CD57+ cell expansion detected by flow cytometry. Genomic DNA served as template for TCR beta VDJ and CDR3 profiling. TCRdb passed the reads through MiXCR, listing each CDR3 protein once. This sample has under 200,000 distinct CDR3 sequences, with more than 45% found just once. Sequenced material: sorted CD4+, CD8+, or CD8+CD57+ T cells (not recorded which) from PBMCs. The source of these receptors is a human donor with aplastic anemia.

This sequence joins TRBV15 and TRBJ1-5; 9 bases align to TRBD1. Germline trimming cut 5 bases from V and 1 base from J; bases unmatched to any gene: 6. Germline CDR1 and CDR2: LNHNV and YYDKDF (reference sequence). There are 16 residues in the CDR3. CDR3 sequence (DNA): TGTGCCACCAGCTTCGCGGACAGGGGCAGCAATCAGCCCCAGCATTTT. Protein: CATSFADRGSNQPQHF.

The chain is built from TRBV10-2 and TRBJ1-1; 10 bases are a match to TRBD1. The V gene end was trimmed by 7 bases and the J gene end by 0 bases; junction bases not matched to a gene: 5. Germline assignment: CDR1 WSHSY and CDR2 SAAADI. The CDR3 consists of 15 residues. The chain's CDR3 is CASKDRGSVNTEAFF. CDR3 nucleotides: TGCGCCAGCAAGGACAGGGGGTCGGTGAACACTGAAGCTTTCTTT.

Many counts were recorded for this clonotype. The J gene is TRBJ2-2, the V gene TRBV11-1; 8 positions agree with TRBD2. This CDR3 region has 17 residues. The germline V gene encodes CDR1 SGHAT and CDR2 FQDESV (reference sequence). The V and J ends lost 3 bases and 4 bases, in that order; junction bases with no gene match: 10. The CDR3 reads CASSFRTSPRGTGELFF. The DNA for the CDR3 is TGTGCCAGCAGCTTCCGGACTAGCCCTCGGGGCACCGGGGAGCTGTTTTTT. The whole variable domain, filled in from reference TRBV11-1 and TRBJ2-2, reads EAEVAQSPRYKITEKSQAVAFWCDPISGHATLYWYRQILGQGPELLVQFQDESVVDDSQLPKDRFSAERLKGVDSTLKIQPAELGDSAMYLCASSFRTSPRGTGELFFGEGSRLTVL.

This clonotype was seen ten or more times. The genes are TRBV5-1 and TRBJ2-5, with 12 bases identical to TRBD1. Germline-derived CDR1 and CDR2 are SGHRS and YFSETQ. This CDR3 is 16 amino acids long. Losses at the gene ends were 3 bases for V and 5 bases for J; bases not matched to a gene: 8. The CDR3 is CASSSGTGGGGETQYF. The CDR3 DNA reads TGCGCCAGCAGCTCCGGGACAGGGGGCGGCGGGGAGACCCAGTACTTC.

J is TRBJ1-1 and V is TRBV19; 7 bases agree with TRBD1. The germline gives CDR1 LNHDA, CDR2 SQIVND (reference sequence). The CDR3 has 15 residues. J gave up 3 bases and V 7 bases, and 11 bases lay outside the gene matches. The CDR3 nucleotides are TGTGCCAGTACCCTTAAACAGGGGAGTGACACTGAAGCTTTCTTT. Encoded protein: CASTLKQGSDTEAFF.

The gene calls are TRBV5-1 and TRBJ2-7; D gene uncertain. Trimming removed 1 base from V and 5 bases from J, with 10 bases in between. This CDR3 contains 13 residues. Germline CDR1 reads SGHRS; CDR2 reads YFSETQ. CDR3 bases: TGCGCCAGCAGCTTGCTCCCAAGGGACGAGCAGTACTTC. It encodes CASSLLPRDEQYF.

This clonotype occurred many times. The V call is TRBV7-2, the J call TRBJ1-2; TRBD1 is a possible D gene (5 bases). In germline, CDR1 is SGHTA, CDR2 FQGNSA. Trimming shortened V by 1 base and J by 7 bases, and 16 bases separated the two germline ends. The CDR3 runs 15 residues. As DNA, the CDR3 is TGTGCCAGCAGCTTAGTAGGGCAGGGAATCGGTGGCTACACCTTC. Translated: CASSLVGQGIGGYTF.

The chain couples TRBV18 to TRBJ1-5; 8 nucleotides agree with TRBD1. The CDR3 runs to 15 residues. V gave up 4 bases and J gave up 3 bases; unmatched junction bases: 5. The germline CDR1 and CDR2 sequences are KGHSH and LQKENI. CDR3: CASSLTGQVNQPQHF. CDR3 DNA sequence: TGTGCCAGCTCACTTACGGGACAGGTCAATCAGCCCCAGCATTTT. The entire variable domain, with the rest obtained from reference TRBV18 and TRBJ1-5, is as follows: NAGVMQNPRHLVRRRGQEARLRCSPMKGHSHVYWYRQLPEEGLKFMVYLQKENIIDESGMPKERFSAEFPKEGPSILRIQQVVRGDSAAYFCASSLTGQVNQPQHFGDGTRLSIL.

This clonotype was picked up many times. V is TRBV5-1 and J is TRBJ2-3; TRBD2 agrees at 10 bases. This CDR3 comprises 17 residues. V was pared by 0 bases and J by 0 bases, with 4 bases of the junction left unmatched. Germline V gene sequence: CDR1 SGHRS, CDR2 YFSETQ. CDR3: CASSLAMTSGSTDTQYF. The CDR3 region has the DNA TGCGCCAGCAGCTTGGCGATGACTAGCGGGAGCACAGATACGCAGTATTTT.

The V and J genes are TRBV15 and TRBJ1-5; TRBD1 is a possible D gene (5 bases). This CDR3 spans 16 amino acids. Germline V gene lookup returns CDR1 LNHNV and CDR2 YYDKDF (reference sequence). The V and J ends lost 1 base and 4 bases respectively, with 14 bases between them. This CDR3 is CATSRGRWGSNQPQHF. For the CDR3, the DNA is TGTGCCACCAGCAGAGGGAGATGGGGGTCAAATCAGCCCCAGCATTTT.

This clonotype occurred many times. The genes are TRBV2 and TRBJ1-4; 8 positions agree with TRBD1. Per the germline V gene, CDR1 is SNHLY and CDR2 is FYNNEI. There are 15 residues in the CDR3. The trim removed 6 bases at V and 5 bases at J, leaving 8 bases unmatched. This chain's CDR3 is CASSLNRDRNEKLFF. The CDR3 coding sequence is TGTGCCAGCAGCCTAAACCGGGACAGGAATGAAAAACTGTTTTTT. The complete variable domain, with remaining parts taken from reference TRBV2 and TRBJ1-4, reads EPEVTQTPSHQVTQMGQEVILRCVPISNHLYFYWYRQILGQKVEFLVSFYNNEISEKSEIFDDQFSVERPDGSNFTLKIRSTKLEDSAMYFCASSLNRDRNEKLFFGSGTQLSVL.

V and J are TRBV5-4 and TRBJ2-7; tentatively, D is TRBD2 (6 bases). CDR1 and CDR2 from the germline V gene are SGHNT and YYREEE (reference sequence). The CDR3 is 15 amino acids. V was shortened by 4 bases and J by 2 bases, with 16 bases between the two germline ends. The chain's CDR3 is CASSAGLALAYEQYF. The CDR3 DNA is TGTGCCAGCAGCGCAGGCCTAGCGCTGGCCTACGAGCAGTACTTC.

This chain connects TRBV10-3 to TRBJ2-6; 7 nucleotides line up with TRBD1. The CDR3 is 16 amino acids. Unmatched junction bases numbered 9, after V lost 10 bases and J lost 0 bases. Germline V CDR1 and CDR2: ENHRY, SYGVKD. The CDR3 nucleotides are TGTGCCACCGCCGGGACAGCTGGCTCTGGGGCCAACGTCCTGACTTTC. Encoded protein: CATAGTAGSGANVLTF.

The gene calls are TRBV7-3 and TRBJ1-6, with D perhaps TRBD1 (5 bases). CDR1 and CDR2 (germline): SGHTA, FQGTGA. The CDR3 runs to 13 residues. V lost 5 bases, J lost 10 bases, and 12 bases lay in between. The CDR3 DNA sequence: TGTGCCAGCAGCCGGGACTTTGGCTCACCCCTCCACTTT. This encodes CASSRDFGSPLHF.

This rearrangement joins TRBV5-4 to TRBJ1-2; 8 bases line up with TRBD1. V shed 4 bases, J shed 4 bases, and the junction held 9 bases outside the gene matches. The CDR3 loop spans 15 amino acids. Germline assignment: CDR1 SGHNT and CDR2 YYREEE (reference sequence). As DNA, the CDR3 is TGTGCCAGCAGCCCGGGACAGGCTACTTCCTATGGCTACACCTTC. Amino acids: CASSPGQATSYGYTF.

This clonotype was observed at least ten times. The CDR3 DNA is TGTGCCAGCAGTTACCCAATCACTGAAGCTTTCTTT. It translates to CASSYPITEAFF. The V and J genes are TRBV6-6 and TRBJ1-1; D not certain. This CDR3 has 12 residues. Trimming stripped 2 bases from V and 4 bases from J, with 5 bases between. Germline lookup yields CDR1 MNHNY and CDR2 SVGAGI (reference sequence).

About this clonotype: This may arise from a read error, as a much more abundant clone is one base away. The rearrangement joins TRBV7-3 to TRBJ1-5; 7 bases fit TRBD1. The CDR3 consists of 21 residues. Unmatched junction bases numbered 20, after V lost 1 base and J lost 2 bases. The V gene's germline CDR1 is SGHTA and CDR2 FQGTGA. The CDR3: CASSLRVGGALDHSGNQPQHF. CDR3 in DNA: TGTGCCAGCAGCTTAAGGGTAGGGGGCGCGCTTGACCATAGCGGCAATCAGCCCCAGCATTTT.

In its sample, this clonotype was seen many times. In nucleotides, the CDR3 is TGTGCCAGCAGCCCCGGCGAGGAAGATACGCAGTATTTT. Its protein is CASSPGEEDTQYF. This chain joins TRBV7-8 and TRBJ2-3; D gene uncertain. The CDR3 spans 13 residues. Trimming cost V 5 bases and J 5 bases, with 11 bases left between them. The germline V gene has CDR1 SGHVS and CDR2 FQNEAQ. The full variable domain, completed using reference TRBV7-8 and TRBJ2-3, is GAGVSQSPRYKVAKRGQDVALRCDPISGHVSLFWYQQALGQGPEFLTYFQNEAQLDKSGLPSDRFFAERPEGSVSTLKIQRTQQEDSAVYLCASSPGEEDTQYFGPGTRLTVL.

The chain couples TRBV29-1 to TRBJ2-1; tentative D call: TRBD1 (6 bases). Germline V lookup: CDR1 SQVTM, CDR2 ANQGSEA. Deletions cut 4 bases from V and 7 bases from J, with 8 bases between. The CDR3 contains 11 residues. The CDR3 region is CSVGRGNEQFF. CDR3 coding DNA: TGCAGCGTTGGAAGGGGGAATGAGCAGTTCTTC.

The chain combines TRBV10-3 with TRBJ2-2; D perhaps matches TRBD2 (6 bases). Deletions cut 0 bases from V and 5 bases from J, with 7 bases between. The CDR3 contains 14 residues. The germline gives CDR1 ENHRY, CDR2 SYGVKD. As DNA, the CDR3 is TGTGCCATCAGTGAGTCGACTAGGACCGGGGAGCTGTTTTTT. Residues: CAISESTRTGELFF.

The chain is built from TRBV15 and TRBJ2-6; 7 bases are a match to TRBD1. The CDR3 spans 17 residues. V gave up 0 bases and J gave up 0 bases; unmatched junction bases: 2. In germline, CDR1 is LNHNV, CDR2 YYDKDF (reference sequence). CDR3 residues: CATSRDGDSSGANVLTF. The CDR3 DNA sequence: TGTGCCACCAGCAGAGATGGGGACAGCTCTGGGGCCAACGTCCTGACTTTC.

This rearrangement joins TRBV10-1 to TRBJ1-5, with unresolved D. This CDR3 has 15 residues. V was trimmed by 3 bases and J by 1 base, leaving 10 bases between them. In germline, CDR1 is WNHNN, CDR2 SYGVQD (reference sequence). In DNA, the CDR3 is TGCGCCAGCAGTGAAGAACAGATAAGCAATCAGCCCCAGCATTTT. Translating gives CASSEEQISNQPQHF.

V usage is TRBV7-6 and J usage is TRBJ2-7, with D perhaps TRBD2 (6 bases). CDR1 is SGHVS, CDR2 FNYEAQ, per germline. This CDR3 comprises 17 residues. Trimming took off 4 bases at V and 3 bases at J, with 22 bases between the two ends. CDR3 protein: CASSSLPLAGSGYEQYF. The CDR3 DNA reads TGTGCCAGCAGCTCGTTGCCTTTGGCGGGAAGCGGCTACGAGCAGTACTTC.

The table lists this clonotype with many counts. The rearrangement joins TRBV7-2 to TRBJ1-2, with a possible D match to TRBD1 (6 bases). The CDR3 spans 14 residues. V gave up 1 base and J gave up 8 bases, with 14 bases separating them. Looked up from germline, CDR1 is SGHTA and CDR2 is FQGNSA. DNA of the CDR3: TGTGCCAGCAGCTTAGTTGGGGGGGGCGGAGGCTACACCTTC. Its translation: CASSLVGGGGGYTF.

As to this clonotype: A much larger clone differs by one base, so this may be a read error. The J gene is TRBJ2-1, the V gene TRBV5-1, with D possibly called TRBD1 or TRBD2 (6 bases each). The germline V gene encodes CDR1 SGHRS and CDR2 YFSETQ. The CDR3 is made up of 16 amino acids. The CDR3 is CASSPRGSGPGNEQVF. In nucleotides, the CDR3 is TGCGCCAGCAGCCCCAGGGGAAGCGGGCCGGGCAATGAGCAGGTCTTC.

The chain links TRBV2 to TRBJ1-6, with TRBD1 matching 7 bases. CDR3 length: 15 residues. V shed 2 bases and J 8 bases; nucleotides not matched to a gene: 6. The V gene's germline CDR1 is SNHLY and CDR2 FYNNEI. This chain's CDR3 is CASSEIDRAYSPLHF. The CDR3 nucleotides read TGTGCCAGCAGTGAAATCGACAGGGCGTATTCACCCCTCCACTTT. Full variable domain (missing parts from reference TRBV2 and TRBJ1-6): EPEVTQTPSHQVTQMGQEVILRCVPISNHLYFYWYRQILGQKVEFLVSFYNNEISEKSEIFDDQFSVERPDGSNFTLKIRSTKLEDSAMYFCASSEIDRAYSPLHFGNGTRLTVT.

The gene calls are TRBV10-2 and TRBJ2-2; TRBD2 agrees at 9 bases. After removal of 7 bases from V and 4 bases from J, the junction contained 10 bases not matched to a gene. Germline CDR1 is WSHSY and CDR2 is SAAADI. The CDR3 spans 16 residues. As DNA, the CDR3 is TGCGCCAGCAAGCGGGGGGCAGGGTGGATCACCGGGGAGCTGTTTTTT. It encodes CASKRGAGWITGELFF.

This clonotype was found many times. The chain has TRBV12-3 or TRBV12-4 and TRBJ1-2, with no clear D. The CDR3 is 13 residues long. The germline V and J ends were trimmed by 3 bases and 7 bases, with 12 bases remaining between them. CDR3 loop: CASSFMGRGGYTF. CDR3 in DNA: TGTGCCAGCAGTTTTATGGGGAGAGGTGGCTACACCTTC.

The rearrangement joins TRBV24-1 to TRBJ2-5; perhaps D is TRBD1 or TRBD2 (6 bases each). The CDR3 spans 13 residues. Germline CDR1 and CDR2: KGHDR and SFDVKD. V was cut by 6 bases and J by 4 bases, with 11 bases left in between. For the CDR3, the DNA is TGTGCCACCAGTAAAGGGGGGCGAGAGACCCAGTACTTC. It yields the protein CATSKGGRETQYF.

In regard to this clonotype: The CDR3 does not close with the conserved phenylalanine or tryptophan, likely indicating a read error. The gene calls are TRBV18 and TRBJ2-7, with D possibly matching TRBD1 (5 bases). The CDR3 loop spans 15 amino acids. Germline V gene data show CDR1 as KGHSH and CDR2 as LQKENI. Trimming pared 2 bases from V and 3 bases from J, leaving 14 bases between. CDR3 amino acids: CASSPRAGKVYEQYL. CDR3 nucleotides: TGTGCCAGCTCACCAAGGGCAGGGAAGGTCTACGAGCAGTACCTC.

This clonotype was recorded many times. This sequence joins TRBV20-1 and TRBJ1-1, with a weak D call TRBD1 (5 bases). Germline V lookup: CDR1 DFQATT, CDR2 SNEGSKA (reference sequence). This CDR3 comprises 13 residues. V lost 6 bases, J lost 6 bases, and 17 bases lay in between. In DNA form, the CDR3 reads TGCAGTGCCGCCGGGACTTTGCGCCCTGAAGCTTTCTTT. Its translation is CSAAGTLRPEAFF.

Turning to this clonotype: Given a much more abundant clone one base away, this may be a read error. The chain has TRBV6-2 or TRBV6-3 and TRBJ1-2; 7 nucleotides agree with TRBD1. J was trimmed by 5 bases and V by 4 bases; bases with no gene match: 7. The CDR3 contains 14 residues. The V gene's germline CDR1 is MNHEY and CDR2 SVGEGT. DNA of the CDR3: TGTGCCAGCAGTTCCACGACAGGGCATTATGGCTACACCTTC. Translated: CASSSTTGHYGYTF.